Below, 3 T cell receptor beta chains from the same sample are listed, as sequenced in a study of T-cell memory formation after mild COVID-19. TCRdb called the 5' RACE reads again in MiXCR, with one record for every CDR3 protein. The repertoire holds around 300,000 distinct CDR3 sequences, with roughly 15% as singletons. Sequenced sample: PBMCs or a T cell subset sorted from them (not recorded which). The receptors here all came from a man aged 18 to 29 who had mild COVID-19 (a few samples of this study predate the infection). Cell type and time point are not known.

V is TRBV29-1 and J is TRBJ2-3; D possibly corresponds to TRBD2 (5 bases). CDR1 SQVTM and CDR2 ANQGSEA come from the germline V gene. The germline V and J ends were trimmed by 6 bases and 0 bases, with 10 bases remaining between them. This CDR3 comprises 13 residues. CDR3 region: CSVREGSTDTQYF. The CDR3 DNA follows: TGCAGCGTAAGAGAGGGCAGCACAGATACGCAGTATTTT.

The rearrangement joins TRBV21-1 to TRBJ2-1; the listed D gene, TRBD1, was not tested against the DNA. TRBV21-1 is flagged as a pseudogene. This CDR3 contains 19 residues. CDR3: CASSPSTGGLTLPYNEQFF. CDR3 sequence (DNA): TGTGCCAGCAGCCCCTCTACAGGGGGCCTAACCCTACCTTACAATGAGCAGTTCTTC.

This clonotype was recorded a few times. The gene calls are TRBV14 and TRBJ2-7; 7 bases match TRBD1. CDR1 SGHDN and CDR2 FVKESK come from the germline V gene. The junction had 7 bases not matched to a gene; V was cut back by 7 bases and J by 1 base. The CDR3 spans 14 residues. In DNA form, the CDR3 reads TGTGCCAGCACCAGGACAGGAGAGTCCTACGAGCAGTACTTC. The encoded protein is CASTRTGESYEQYF.